This entry describes one T cell receptor beta chain. The sample originates from a study of shared clonotypes between healthy human individuals. Study overall: Three CD4 naive, three CD4 memory, two CD8 naive and one CD8 memory plate were used per donor.

An assay was performed, and its level was deep. This table comes from immunoSEQ multiplex PCR, and its TCRdb copy is limited to in-frame clones, with some not included. The top ten clones hold about 0.41% of a sample with roughly 2.2 million clones, approximately 93% of them seen once. This CDR3 contains 15 residues. Germline CDR1 and CDR2: SGHAT and FQNNGV. The V end lost 1 base, the J end lost 6 bases, and 14 bases lay between the germline ends. This chain joins TRBV11-2 and TRBJ2-3; possibly TRBD2 for D (6 bases). This TCR was sampled from a man younger than 35 in good health. Some clones in this sample may be carry-over from other donors' samples. The sample taken for sequencing was naive CD4+ T cells from PBMCs. Regarding subset: CD45RA+ positively selected. Here the CDR3 DNA reads TGTGCCAGCAGCTTAGCACTAGCTAGCTCCGATACGCAGTATTTT. Translation gives CASSLALASSDTQYF.